Listed here is a single TCR beta chain. Its antigen has not been determined. The junction differs from germline at one of its ends, possibly a read error. The germline V gene (reference sequence) yields SGHKS for CDR1 and YYEKEE for CDR2. The CDR3 goes from the cysteine to the phenylalanine over 16 residues. Just CDR3 DNA is preserved here, 48 bases in frame from base 1. The donors were roughly 38 Caucasian individuals from Russia, aged 6 to 90 years, who were systemically healthy. Ten milliliters of peripheral blood were drawn from each donor into EDTA-treated Vacutainer tubes. Ficoll-Paque density-gradient centrifugation was used to isolate PBMCs, with at least 6.5 million per sample. Total RNA, at least 6 micrograms per sample, was extracted from PBMCs with Trizol reagent. The percentages of naive CD45RAhigh/CD27high T cells were determined by flow cytometry on a PBMC aliquot from every donor. The data stem from a study of blood T cells in healthy people across ages (dated by TCRdb to between 2014 and 2016). In terms of the full investigation: Template switching captured roughly one uniquely barcoded TCR beta cDNA molecule per two T cells in model experiments. The study measured age-related changes in TCR beta repertoire diversity using deep sequencing normalized with unique cDNA molecular identifiers. The donors were divided into four age groups: young (average around 15 years), middle-aged (almost 40), aged (about 62) and long-lived (approximately 74). Donors of different ages were randomly distributed across sequencing lanes to avoid experimental bias. For two donors (one aged 18 to 30 and one aged 80 or older), the study analyzed two additional independent replicas of 1 million unique cDNA reads from the same blood draw. Beyond this particular receptor, the publication reports: Observed TCR beta diversity correlated strongly with the percentage of naive T cells measured by flow cytometry. Estimates of total diversity based on one million sequenced T cells were regarded as lower bounds and as underestimates. Compared with the aged group, more naive CD4+ T cells, fewer expanded clones and increased TCR diversity were shown by the long-lived group, suggesting age selection. As age increased, observed TCR beta diversity per million T cells dropped in a roughly linear way, and a significant reduction was already evident by age 40. Because donor CMV infection status was unknown, age-related changes in expanded clonotypes were potentially confounded. Conclusive comparison of naive and antigen-experienced compartments was prevented by the profiling of bulk unsorted PBMCs.

The library was made by 5' RACE. The sample was run on an Illumina HiSeq 2500. A second PCR of roughly 7 to 11 cycles was performed with a sample-barcoded 5' primer and a J-beta primer mix. A template-switch 5' adaptor carrying 12 random nucleotides introduced a unique molecular identifier onto each TCR beta cDNA molecule. Each sample yielded at least 3 million CDR3-containing paired-end reads. The Mint cDNA synthesis kit, primed by a TRBC-specific oligonucleotide, was used to synthesize first-strand cDNA from all RNA. After uracil-DNA glycosylase treatment, a first 18-cycle PCR used universal primers M1SS and BC2_uni_R on all cDNA. Per the source publication's procedure: For normalization, 1 million high-quality reads, each with a distinct molecular identifier, were randomly selected from each sample. Reads sharing molecular identifiers were discarded rather than binned into consensus sequences. CDR3 identification, clonotype clustering and error correction used MiTCR with a Q25 quality threshold and the strictest error-elimination algorithm. A nonparametric unseen species model with Euler transformation was used to estimate lower-bound total TCR beta diversity. TCRdb handled the public reads itself, with Q25 trimming in fastp and clone calling in MiXCR, and kept productive beta chains. Rows with a matching CDR3 protein are joined into one entry that keeps the most common DNA and genes. None of the V and J calls come from the authors' own analysis; TCRdb made them. The sample table lists approximately 690,000 distinct CDR3 sequences, 40% to 45% of them with a count of one. Approximately 29% of the sample is in the top ten clones.

This receptor was obtained from a man at least 80 years old in good health. Sample: blood. The chain links TRBV5-5 with TRBJ2-5; 10 nucleotides in the junction match TRBD1. The encoded CDR3 is CASGFSTGGRQETQYF. The nucleotide sequence reads as follows: TGTGCCAGCGGCTTCTCGACAGGGGGCCGGCAAGAGACCCAGTACTTC.